This T cell receptor beta chain was sequenced in a study of CD8+ T cells in alopecia areata. Study as a whole: Scalp area affected, as a percentage, set the severity score of treated patients.

Findings and limits, study-wide: Lesional tissue from the scalp (especially in alopecia totalis/universalis) showed higher clonality than normal scalp. There were many expanded lesional clones persisting in scalp and blood during tofacitinib.

The treatment: oral pan-JAK inhibitor, 5-10 mg twice daily. It was cDNA, reverse transcribed from extracted RNA, that served as the sequencing template. The data were produced by immunoSEQ multiplex PCR, yet TCRdb's version contains in-frame clones alone and is incomplete. The top ten clones hold 5.5% of a sample with approximately 200,000 clones, roughly 50% of them seen once. The CDR3 has 13 residues. Trimming left V 6 bases short and J 8 bases short, with 16 bases between. Germline loops: CDR1 LNHDA, CDR2 SQIVND (reference sequence). This clone was detected a few times. Its antigen is unknown. The clonotype was recovered from a human donor with alopecia areata. The V gene is TRBV19, the J gene TRBJ1-2, with D uncertain. The sequences come from CD4+ T cells sorted from blood, collected at week 24, from a patient treated with tofacitinib. Written as DNA, the CDR3 is TGTGCCAGTAGAGCCGGACCTTCGAGGGGCTACACCTTC. Translating gives CASRAGPSRGYTF.